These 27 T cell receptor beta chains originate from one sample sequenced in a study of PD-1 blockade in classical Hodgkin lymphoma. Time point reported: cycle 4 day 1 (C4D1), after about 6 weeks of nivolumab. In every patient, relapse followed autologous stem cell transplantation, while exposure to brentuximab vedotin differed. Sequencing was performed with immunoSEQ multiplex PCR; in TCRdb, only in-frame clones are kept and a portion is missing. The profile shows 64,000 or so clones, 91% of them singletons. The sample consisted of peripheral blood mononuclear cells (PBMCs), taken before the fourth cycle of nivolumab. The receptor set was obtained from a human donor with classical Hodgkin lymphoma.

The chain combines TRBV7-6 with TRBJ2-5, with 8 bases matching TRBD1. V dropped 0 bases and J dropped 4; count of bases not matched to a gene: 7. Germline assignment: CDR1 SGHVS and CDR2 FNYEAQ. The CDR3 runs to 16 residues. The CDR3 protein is CASSLANRGLGETQYF. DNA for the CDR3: TGTGCCAGCAGCTTAGCGAACAGGGGGTTGGGAGAGACCCAGTACTTC.

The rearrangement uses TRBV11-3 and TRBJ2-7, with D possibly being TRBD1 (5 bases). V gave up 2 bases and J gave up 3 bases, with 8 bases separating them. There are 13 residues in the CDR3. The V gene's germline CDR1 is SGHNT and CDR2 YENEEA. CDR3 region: CASSLLTGYEQYF. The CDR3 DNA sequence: TGTGCCAGCAGCTTACTCACAGGCTACGAGCAGTACTTC.

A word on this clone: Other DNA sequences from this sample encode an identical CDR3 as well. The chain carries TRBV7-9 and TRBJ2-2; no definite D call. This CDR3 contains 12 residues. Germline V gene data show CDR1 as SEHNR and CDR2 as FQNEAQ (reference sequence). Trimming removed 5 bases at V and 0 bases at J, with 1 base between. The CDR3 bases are TGTGCCAGCAGCCCGAACACCGGGGAGCTGTTTTTT. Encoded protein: CASSPNTGELFF. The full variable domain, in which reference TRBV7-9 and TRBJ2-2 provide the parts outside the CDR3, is DTGVSQNPRHKITKRGQNVTFRCDPISEHNRLYWYRQTLGQGPEFLTYFQNEAQLEKSRLLSDRFSAERPKGSFSTLEIQRTEQGDSAMYLCASSPNTGELFFGEGSRLTVL.

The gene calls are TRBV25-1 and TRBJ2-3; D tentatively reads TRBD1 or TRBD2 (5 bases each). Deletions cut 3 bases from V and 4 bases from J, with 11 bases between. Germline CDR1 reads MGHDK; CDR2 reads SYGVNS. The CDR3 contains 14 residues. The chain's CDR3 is CASSDPGSADTQYF. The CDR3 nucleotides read TGTGCCAGCAGTGACCCAGGGAGCGCAGATACGCAGTATTTT.

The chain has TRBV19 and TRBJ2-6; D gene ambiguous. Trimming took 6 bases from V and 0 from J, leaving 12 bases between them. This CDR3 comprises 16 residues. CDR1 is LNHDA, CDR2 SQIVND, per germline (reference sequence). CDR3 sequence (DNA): TGTGCCAGTAGGATGTCTCACGACTCTGGGGCCAACGTCCTGACTTTC. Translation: CASRMSHDSGANVLTF.

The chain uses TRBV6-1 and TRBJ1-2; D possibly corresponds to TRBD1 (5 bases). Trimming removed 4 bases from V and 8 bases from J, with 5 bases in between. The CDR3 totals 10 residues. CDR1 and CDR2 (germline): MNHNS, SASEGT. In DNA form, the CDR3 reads TGTGCCAGCAGTGCAGGGGGCTACACCTTC. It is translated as CASSAGGYTF.

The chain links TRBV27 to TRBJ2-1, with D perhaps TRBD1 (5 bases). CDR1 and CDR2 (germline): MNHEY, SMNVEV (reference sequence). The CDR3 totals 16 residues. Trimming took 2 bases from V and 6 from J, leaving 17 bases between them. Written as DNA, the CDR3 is TGTGCCAGCAGTTTAGGGGTGCTTATGGGGCTCAATGAGCAGTTCTTC. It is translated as CASSLGVLMGLNEQFF.

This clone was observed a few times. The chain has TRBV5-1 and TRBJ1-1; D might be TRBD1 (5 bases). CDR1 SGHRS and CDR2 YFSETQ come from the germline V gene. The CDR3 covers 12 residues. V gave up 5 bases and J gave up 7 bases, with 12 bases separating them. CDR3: CASRREGNEAFF. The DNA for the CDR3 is TGCGCCAGCAGGAGGGAGGGGAATGAAGCTTTCTTT. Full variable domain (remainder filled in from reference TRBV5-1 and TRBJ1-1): KAGVTQTPRYLIKTRGQQVTLSCSPISGHRSVSWYQQTPGQGLQFLFEYFSETQRNKGNFPGRFSGRQFSNSRSEMNVSTLELGDSALYLCASRREGNEAFFGQGTRLTVV.

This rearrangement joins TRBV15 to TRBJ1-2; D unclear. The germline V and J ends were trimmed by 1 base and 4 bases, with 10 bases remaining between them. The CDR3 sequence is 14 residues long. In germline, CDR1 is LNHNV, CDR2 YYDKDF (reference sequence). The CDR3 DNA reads TGTGCCACCAGCAGAGGGGGAAACGGCTATGGCTACACCTTC. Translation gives CATSRGGNGYGYTF.

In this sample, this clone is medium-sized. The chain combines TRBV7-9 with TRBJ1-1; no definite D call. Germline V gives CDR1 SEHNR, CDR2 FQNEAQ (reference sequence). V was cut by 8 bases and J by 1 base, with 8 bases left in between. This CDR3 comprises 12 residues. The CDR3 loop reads CASGWGNTEAFF. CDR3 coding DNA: TGTGCCAGCGGTTGGGGGAACACTGAAGCTTTCTTT.

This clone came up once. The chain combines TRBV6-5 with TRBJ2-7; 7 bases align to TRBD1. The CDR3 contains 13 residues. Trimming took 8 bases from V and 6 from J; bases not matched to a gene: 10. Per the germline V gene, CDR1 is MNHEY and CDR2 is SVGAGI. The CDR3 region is CASFDRVIAEQYF. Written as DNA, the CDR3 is TGTGCCAGCTTCGACAGGGTTATCGCCGAGCAGTACTTC.

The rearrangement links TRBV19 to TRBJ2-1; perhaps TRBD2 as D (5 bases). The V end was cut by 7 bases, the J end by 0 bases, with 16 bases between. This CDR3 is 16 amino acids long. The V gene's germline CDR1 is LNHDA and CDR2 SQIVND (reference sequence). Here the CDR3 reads CASTPIGVSSYNEQFF. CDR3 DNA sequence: TGTGCCAGTACCCCTATCGGGGTCTCCTCCTACAATGAGCAGTTCTTC.

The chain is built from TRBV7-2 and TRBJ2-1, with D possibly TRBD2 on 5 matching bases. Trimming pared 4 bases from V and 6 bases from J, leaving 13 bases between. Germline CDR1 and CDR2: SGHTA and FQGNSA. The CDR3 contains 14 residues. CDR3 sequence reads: CASSSLLVTNEQFF. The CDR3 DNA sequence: TGTGCCAGCAGCTCGCTACTAGTTACCAATGAGCAGTTCTTC.

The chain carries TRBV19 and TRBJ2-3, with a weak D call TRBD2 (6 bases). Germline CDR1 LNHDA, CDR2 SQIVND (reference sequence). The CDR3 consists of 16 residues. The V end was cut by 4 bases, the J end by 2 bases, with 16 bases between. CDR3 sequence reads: CASSSRGRRDTDTQYF. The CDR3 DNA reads TGTGCCAGTAGTAGCCGGGGTAGGAGGGACACAGATACGCAGTATTTT.

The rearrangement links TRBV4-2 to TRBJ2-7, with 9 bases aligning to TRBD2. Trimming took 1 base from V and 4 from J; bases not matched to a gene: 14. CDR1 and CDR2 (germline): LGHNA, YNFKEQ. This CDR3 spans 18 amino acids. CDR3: CASSQVLWLGGGAYEQYF. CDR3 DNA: TGTGCCAGCAGCCAAGTTTTATGGTTAGGCGGGGGGGCGTACGAGCAGTACTTC.

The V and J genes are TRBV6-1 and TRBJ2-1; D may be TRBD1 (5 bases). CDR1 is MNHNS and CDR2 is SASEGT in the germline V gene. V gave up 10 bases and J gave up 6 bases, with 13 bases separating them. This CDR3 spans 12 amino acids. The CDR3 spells CATGSGINEQFF. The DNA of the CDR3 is TGTGCCACCGGGTCAGGGATCAATGAGCAGTTCTTC.

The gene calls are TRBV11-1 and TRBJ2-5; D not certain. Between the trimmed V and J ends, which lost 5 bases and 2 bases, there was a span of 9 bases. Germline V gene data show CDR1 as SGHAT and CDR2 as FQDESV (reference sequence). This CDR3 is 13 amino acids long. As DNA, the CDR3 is TGTGCCAGCAGCCCTTGGGGACAAGAGACCCAGTACTTC. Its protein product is CASSPWGQETQYF.

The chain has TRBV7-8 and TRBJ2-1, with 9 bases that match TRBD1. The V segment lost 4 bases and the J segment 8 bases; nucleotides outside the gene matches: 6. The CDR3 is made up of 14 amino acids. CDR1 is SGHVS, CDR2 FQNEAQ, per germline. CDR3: CASSSGQGFHEQFF. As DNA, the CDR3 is TGTGCCAGCAGCTCAGGACAGGGGTTTCATGAGCAGTTCTTC.

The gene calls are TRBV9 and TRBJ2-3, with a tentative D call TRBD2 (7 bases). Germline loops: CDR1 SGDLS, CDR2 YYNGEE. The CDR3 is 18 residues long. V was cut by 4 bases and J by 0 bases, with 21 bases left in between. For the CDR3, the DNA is TGTGCCAGCAGCCTCTCGGGGGGCCTATGGTCTAGCACAGATACGCAGTATTTT. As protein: CASSLSGGLWSSTDTQYF.

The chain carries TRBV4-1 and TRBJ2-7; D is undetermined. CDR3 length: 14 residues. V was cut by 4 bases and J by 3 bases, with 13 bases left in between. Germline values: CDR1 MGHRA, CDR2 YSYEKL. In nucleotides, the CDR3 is TGCGCCAGCAGCCGGCAAGAGAACGACTACGAGCAGTACTTC. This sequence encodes CASSRQENDYEQYF.

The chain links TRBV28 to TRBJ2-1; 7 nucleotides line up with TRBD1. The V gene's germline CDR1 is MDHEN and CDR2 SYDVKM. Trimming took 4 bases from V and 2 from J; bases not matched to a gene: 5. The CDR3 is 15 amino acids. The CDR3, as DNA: TGTGCCAGCAGTTCTTTAGGGGGCGCCTACAATGAGCAGTTCTTC. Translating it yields CASSSLGGAYNEQFF.

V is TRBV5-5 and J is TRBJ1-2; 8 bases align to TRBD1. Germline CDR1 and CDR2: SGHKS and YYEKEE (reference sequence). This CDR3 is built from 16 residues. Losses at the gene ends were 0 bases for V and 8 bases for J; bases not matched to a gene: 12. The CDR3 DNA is TGTGCCAGCAGCTTGGAATCCCCGGGACAGGCTATAGGCTACACCTTC. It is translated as CASSLESPGQAIGYTF.

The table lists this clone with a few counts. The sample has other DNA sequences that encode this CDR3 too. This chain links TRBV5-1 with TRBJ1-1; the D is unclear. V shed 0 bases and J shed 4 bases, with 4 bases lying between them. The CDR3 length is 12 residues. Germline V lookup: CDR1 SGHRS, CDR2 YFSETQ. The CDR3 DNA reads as TGCGCCAGCAGCTTGGTATCCACTGAAGCTTTCTTT. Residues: CASSLVSTEAFF.

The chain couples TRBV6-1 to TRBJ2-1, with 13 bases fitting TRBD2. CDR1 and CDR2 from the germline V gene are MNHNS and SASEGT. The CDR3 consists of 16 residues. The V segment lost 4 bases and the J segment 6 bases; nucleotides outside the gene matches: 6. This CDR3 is CASSGRTSGGGNEQFF. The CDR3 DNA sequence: TGTGCCAGCAGTGGGCGCACTAGCGGGGGGGGCAATGAGCAGTTCTTC.

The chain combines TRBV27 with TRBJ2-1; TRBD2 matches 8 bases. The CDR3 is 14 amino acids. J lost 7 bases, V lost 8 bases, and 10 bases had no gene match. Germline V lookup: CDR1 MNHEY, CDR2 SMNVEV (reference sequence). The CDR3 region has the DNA TGTGCCAGCGGCCTAGCGGGCGTCTTTAATGAGCAGTTCTTC. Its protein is CASGLAGVFNEQFF.

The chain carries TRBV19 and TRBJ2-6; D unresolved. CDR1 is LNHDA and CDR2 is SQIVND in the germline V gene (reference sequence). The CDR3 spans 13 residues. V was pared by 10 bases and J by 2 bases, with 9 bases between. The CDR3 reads CAIQAAGANVLTF. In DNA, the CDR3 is TGTGCCATTCAGGCGGCTGGGGCCAACGTCCTGACTTTC.

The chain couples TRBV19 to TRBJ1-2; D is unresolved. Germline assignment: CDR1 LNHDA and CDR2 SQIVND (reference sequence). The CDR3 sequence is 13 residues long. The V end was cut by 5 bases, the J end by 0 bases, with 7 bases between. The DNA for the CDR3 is TGTGCCAGTAGTTTCTTAGCTAACTATGGCTACACCTTC. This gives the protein CASSFLANYGYTF.